This T cell receptor beta chain is drawn from a study of patients and donors after allogeneic stem cell transplantation. TCRdb re-derived calls from the RT-PCR reads in MiXCR, one entry per CDR3 protein. The table includes under 200,000 distinct CDR3 sequences, over 25% detected once. Germline V CDR1 and CDR2: SQVTM, ANQGSEA. Trimming pared 6 bases from V and 0 bases from J, leaving 12 bases between. CDR3 length: 14 amino acids. The chain employs TRBV29-1 and TRBJ1-3, with D possibly being TRBD1 (5 bases). The clonotype originates from a human donor who was either an allogeneic HSCT recipient or a stem cell or donor lymphocyte infusion donor (not recorded which). It is not recorded whose cells these are; they may come from a transplant donor. What was sequenced was blood, either unsorted or a sorted T cell fraction (not recorded which). In DNA form, the CDR3 reads TGCAGCGTCTCCGGGACGCTCTCTGGAAACACCATATATTTT. Its protein is CSVSGTLSGNTIYF.